These T cell receptor beta chains were read from a single sample in a study of CD8 T cells in ankylosing spondylitis. TCRdb called the 5' RACE reads again in MiXCR, with one record for every CDR3 protein. The sample lists approximately 200,000 distinct CDR3 sequences; roughly 13% were seen once. The sequenced material came from blood, either unsorted or a sorted T cell fraction (not recorded which). Receptors were obtained from a male donor with ankylosing spondylitis or in good health (not recorded which). The CDR3 runs from the conserved cysteine through the conserved F or W. A D gene is named only where the DNA matches it firmly. Size is stated for part of the rows, as once, few or many counts, or as a class when the clone is expanded.

D: NA
size: NA
J: TRBJ1-1
V: TRBV18
CDR3: CASSPNAGYTEAFF
DNA: TGTGCCAGCTCACCAAACGCAGGGTACACTGAAGCTTTCTTT

D: NA
size: few
J: TRBJ2-5
V: TRBV25-1
CDR3: CASEGDVETQYF
DNA: TGTGCCAGCGAAGGGGATGTTGAGACCCAGTACTTC

D: NA
size: NA
J: TRBJ2-1
V: TRBV5-1
CDR3: CASSPDGGSSYNEQFF
DNA: TGCGCCAGCAGCCCGGACGGGGGAAGCTCCTACAATGAGCAGTTCTTC

D: NA
size: many
J: TRBJ2-2
V: TRBV18
CDR3: CASSLSETGPNTGELFF
DNA: TGTGCCAGCTCGCTATCGGAAACGGGGCCGAACACCGGGGAGCTGTTTTTT

D: NA
size: few
J: TRBJ2-7
V: TRBV20-1
CDR3: CSASGSFNEQYF
DNA: TGCAGTGCTAGCGGGAGCTTTAACGAGCAGTACTTC

D: NA
size: NA
J: TRBJ2-5
V: TRBV7-9
CDR3: CASSPGLLETQYF
DNA: TGTGCCAGCAGTCCCGGGTTATTAGAGACCCAGTACTTC

D: NA
size: many
J: TRBJ2-1
V: TRBV2
CDR3: CASSEVNNEQFF
DNA: TGTGCCAGCAGTGAGGTCAACAATGAGCAGTTCTTC

D: TRBD1
size: NA
J: TRBJ2-2
V: TRBV5-1
CDR3: CASSLAWDRGANTGELFF
DNA: TGCGCCAGCAGCTTGGCCTGGGACAGGGGCGCGAACACCGGGGAGCTGTTTTTT

D: TRBD2
size: NA
J: TRBJ2-3
V: TRBV9
CDR3: CASSVGRTSSDTQYF
DNA: TGTGCCAGCAGCGTAGGCCGGACTAGCTCAGATACGCAGTATTTT

D: NA
size: few
J: TRBJ1-1
V: TRBV7-9
CDR3: CASSPGAENTEAFF
DNA: TGTGCCAGCAGCCCAGGGGCGGAGAACACTGAAGCTTTCTTT

D: NA
size: many
J: TRBJ1-1
V: TRBV12-3/TRBV12-4
CDR3: CASSFGAIAFF
DNA: TGTGCCAGCAGTTTCGGGGCGATAGCTTTCTTT

D: NA
size: NA
J: TRBJ2-7
V: TRBV6-1
CDR3: CAVGLGGSYEQYF
DNA: TGTGCCGTTGGCCTGGGAGGCTCCTACGAGCAGTACTTC

D: NA
size: few
J: TRBJ2-3
V: TRBV7-9
CDR3: CASSPTPPTDTQYF
DNA: TGTGCCAGCAGCCCCACCCCACCCACAGATACGCAGTATTTT

D: TRBD2
size: NA
J: TRBJ2-7
V: TRBV4-1
CDR3: CASSQLGGTGAYEQYF
DNA: TGCGCCAGCAGCCAGTTGGGAGGGACTGGGGCCTACGAGCAGTACTTC

D: NA
size: few
J: TRBJ1-1
V: TRBV7-9
CDR3: CASSLAAVEGFNTEAFF
DNA: TGTGCCAGCAGCTTAGCAGCGGTGGAAGGCTTTAACACTGAAGCTTTCTTT

D: NA
size: few
J: TRBJ2-3
V: TRBV7-9
CDR3: CASSVGTDTQYF
DNA: TGTGCCAGCAGCGTAGGGACGGATACGCAGTATTTT

D: NA
size: NA
J: TRBJ2-3
V: TRBV5-6
CDR3: CASSLAVKGDTQYF
DNA: TGTGCCAGCAGCTTGGCAGTTAAAGGAGATACGCAGTATTTT

D: NA
size: few
J: TRBJ2-1
V: TRBV4-1
CDR3: CASSQGAASSYNEQFF
DNA: TGCGCCAGCAGCCAAGGAGCGGCTAGCTCCTACAATGAGCAGTTCTTC

D: TRBD2
size: NA
J: TRBJ2-3
V: TRBV20-1
CDR3: CSAPTQTLLAGGSTDTQYF
DNA: TGCAGTGCTCCTACCCAAACCTTGCTAGCGGGAGGGAGCACAGATACGCAGTATTTT

D: TRBD1
size: few
J: TRBJ2-5
V: TRBV11-2
CDR3: CASSYPRGRAHQETQYF
DNA: TGTGCCAGCAGCTACCCTAGGGGGCGGGCCCACCAAGAGACCCAGTACTTC

D: NA
size: NA
J: TRBJ1-5
V: TRBV21-1
CDR3: CASFQDYNQPQHF
DNA: TGTGCCAGCTTCCAGGACTACAATCAGCCCCAGCATTTT

D: NA
size: NA
J: TRBJ2-3
V: TRBV6-6
CDR3: CASSYVSTDTQYF
DNA: TGTGCCAGCAGTTACGTCTCTACAGATACGCAGTATTTT

D: TRBD2
size: few
J: TRBJ2-1
V: TRBV5-1
CDR3: CASATLERTTSGSSLVDEQFF
DNA: TGCGCCAGCGCAACTCTAGAAAGGACAACTAGCGGGAGTTCCCTTGTCGATGAGCAGTTCTTC

D: NA
size: NA
J: TRBJ1-6
V: TRBV5-4
CDR3: CASSLDPGSGSPLHF
DNA: TGTGCCAGCAGCTTGGATCCGGGTTCTGGCTCACCCCTCCACTTT